This entry concerns a single TCR beta chain. This sample is drawn from a study of CD8+ T cells in alopecia areata. CD4+ cells belonging to about 5 patients, who were in the biomarker study, were further sorted into CD25+CD127- cells. cDNA serving as the sequencing template came from extracted, reverse transcribed RNA. The data were produced by immunoSEQ multiplex PCR, yet TCRdb's version contains in-frame clones alone and is incomplete. The table lists about 37,000 clones, roughly half of them singletons, with over 1.5% in the top ten. The CDR3 has 14 amino acids. Trimming removed 5 bases at V and 4 bases at J, with 12 bases between. Germline lookup yields CDR1 SGHTA and CDR2 FQGTGA.

Sequenced: CD4+ Tregs sorted from blood. The sequence came from a human donor with alopecia areata. The chain joins TRBV7-3 to TRBJ2-1; maybe TRBD2 (6 bases). The CDR3 sequence is CASSPHAGYNEQFF. In DNA form, the CDR3 reads TGTGCCAGCAGCCCCCACGCGGGGTACAATGAGCAGTTCTTC.